These T cell receptor beta chains were read from a single sample in a study of blood T cells in healthy people across ages. TCRdb independently ran MiXCR on the 5' RACE reads; one entry per CDR3 protein. The sample has about 570,000 distinct CDR3 sequences; 25% to 30% are singletons. Specimen: blood. These TCRs come from a woman in her seventies in good health. The CDR3 runs from the conserved cysteine through the conserved F or W. D genes are given only for firm matches. Only some rows state a clone size, as once, few, many or a class for expanded clones.

NA,TRBV29-1,TRBJ2-3,NA,TGCAGCGTCAGGCCCCCGGGACGGAGCACAGATACGCAGTATTTT,CSVRPPGRSTDTQYF
TRBD1,TRBV6-6,TRBJ1-4,NA,TGTGCCAGCAGGACGCAGGGGGCGCGGAATGAAAAACTGTTTTTT,CASRTQGARNEKLFF
TRBD2,TRBV2,TRBJ2-5,NA,TGTGCCAGCGGATCCCTAGCGGGGGGGCCGGAGACCCAGTACTTC,CASGSLAGGPETQYF
TRBD1,TRBV20-1,TRBJ1-3,NA,TGCAGTGCCCCGGGGACAGGGGCAAACACCATATATTTT,CSAPGTGANTIYF
TRBD1,TRBV3-1,TRBJ1-1,many,TGTGCCAGCAGCCAGGGACAGGCGACCACTGAAGCTTTCTTT,CASSQGQATTEAFF
TRBD1,TRBV20-1,TRBJ2-5,many,TGCAGTGCCAGGACAGGGGCCCCATTGGGGACCCAGTACTTC,CSARTGAPLGTQYF
TRBD2,TRBV20-1,TRBJ2-3,NA,TGCAGTGTTACCGAGGGTGGACCGGGACTAGCGGGGGGGCACGCGCAGTATTTT,CSVTEGGPGLAGGHAQYF
NA,TRBV5-1,TRBJ2-1,NA,TGCGCCAGCAGCTTGGGGTTTGGGGGAACCTACAATGAGCAGTTCTTC,CASSLGFGGTYNEQFF
NA,TRBV6-1,TRBJ1-1,few,TGTGCCAGCAGTGTGCAGGGTAAGAGCACTGAAGCTTTCTTT,CASSVQGKSTEAFF
TRBD1,TRBV4-2,TRBJ2-7,NA,TGTGCCAGCAGCCAAGCCGGGACAGGGATTTACGAGCAGTACTTC,CASSQAGTGIYEQYF
NA,TRBV7-9,TRBJ1-1,few,TGTGCCAGCAGCTTAGCCCTGGCAGGGAGGGACACTGAGGCTTTCTTT,CASSLALAGRDTEAFF